In this sample, the clone carrying this T cell receptor (beta chain) turned up once. The antigen remains unidentified. This sample is drawn from a study of T cells in tuberculosis. The CDR3 is 17 amino acids. In germline, CDR1 is SEHNR, CDR2 FQNEAQ (reference sequence). V shed 6 bases and J shed 1 base, with 19 bases lying between them. The time point is: new active TB diagnosis, blood taken before or within 7 days of starting treatment. Patients were newly diagnosed, HIV-seronegative, and aged 18 or older. Each patient had positive sputum smear microscopy and/or positive culture. TCRdb keeps only in-frame clones here, not all; method: immunoSEQ multiplex PCR. The table has approximately 49,000 clones, 90% to 95% seen once. Findings and caveats of the study: GEM motif frequencies gave 55% to 75% accuracy; the GMM repertoire gave about 87%. Smaller alpha distances in active tuberculosis partly reflected shorter CDR3-alpha lengths.

The sample was PBMCs, taken at tuberculosis diagnosis. V usage is TRBV7-9 and J usage is TRBJ2-1, with D possibly matching TRBD2 (6 bases). This clonotype originated in an adult with tuberculosis. This CDR3 reads CASRPGRDGGSYNEQFF. For the CDR3, the DNA is TGTGCCAGCAGACCTGGAAGGGATGGAGGGTCCTACAATGAGCAGTTCTTC. The full variable domain, with the rest looked up from reference TRBV7-9 and TRBJ2-1, is DTGVSQNPRHKITKRGQNVTFRCDPISEHNRLYWYRQTLGQGPEFLTYFQNEAQLEKSRLLSDRFSAERPKGSFSTLEIQRTEQGDSAMYLCASRPGRDGGSYNEQFFGPGTRLTVL.